Shown below are 25 T cell receptor beta chains from a single sample sequenced in a study of CD4 T cells in relation to SARS-CoV-2 and coronaviruses. The unexposed donors gave CD4+ T cells in about 2010-2019, prior to COVID-19. CD4+ T cells were isolated from the cells after 10 days of culture. The method was immunoSEQ multiplex PCR; TCRdb's version includes in-frame clones alone and lacks a portion of them. Seen here are about 19,000 clones, approximately 80% observed once, and the top ten hold about a quarter. These receptors have no known antigen. The specimen sequenced was CD4+ T cells from PBMCs, cultured in vitro. The source of these receptors is a human donor in good health.

The chain employs TRBV6-1 and TRBJ2-3; the match to TRBD1 covers 7 bases. The CDR3 is 16 residues long. The germline V gene has CDR1 MNHNS and CDR2 SASEGT. V dropped 3 bases and J dropped 0; count of bases not matched to a gene: 6. The CDR3 reads CASSDITGDSTDTQYF. In nucleotides, the CDR3 is TGTGCCAGCAGTGACATAACAGGGGATAGCACAGATACGCAGTATTTT.

The rearrangement links TRBV6-1 to TRBJ2-3; 9 bases are a match to TRBD1. The CDR3 is 14 amino acids. The ends lost 1 base at V and 5 bases at J; junction bases unmatched: 1. Germline V lookup: CDR1 MNHNS, CDR2 SASEGT. The CDR3, as DNA: TGTGCCAGCAGTGAAGGGACAGGGGAAGATACGCAGTATTTT. This codes for CASSEGTGEDTQYF.

The V and J genes are TRBV7-9 and TRBJ2-5; D is unresolved. This CDR3 region has 15 residues. Germline loops: CDR1 SEHNR, CDR2 FQNEAQ (reference sequence). The ends were cut back, 5 bases at V and 5 bases at J, with 18 bases in the middle. CDR3 nucleotides: TGTGCCAGCAGCCTTCCGACTGGGAATGCGGAGACCCAGTACTTC. Its protein product is CASSLPTGNAETQYF. Looking up the rest from reference TRBV7-9 and TRBJ2-5 gives the full variable domain: DTGVSQNPRHKITKRGQNVTFRCDPISEHNRLYWYRQTLGQGPEFLTYFQNEAQLEKSRLLSDRFSAERPKGSFSTLEIQRTEQGDSAMYLCASSLPTGNAETQYFGPGTRLLVL.

In this sample, this clone turned up once. This chain links TRBV6-5 with TRBJ2-1, with TRBD2 as a possible D gene (6 bases). CDR3 size: 15 residues. Germline assignment: CDR1 MNHEY and CDR2 SVGAGI. Trimming took 3 bases from V and 3 from J, leaving 12 bases between them. The CDR3 sequence: CASSYLAGLYNEQFF. The CDR3 DNA reads as TGTGCCAGCAGTTATCTGGCGGGGCTCTACAATGAGCAGTTCTTC.

The rearrangement uses TRBV18 and TRBJ1-3; 8 bases are a match to TRBD1. Germline-derived CDR1 and CDR2 are KGHSH and LQKENI. The junction had 10 bases not matched to a gene; V was cut back by 0 bases and J by 0 bases. The CDR3 runs to 19 residues. This chain's CDR3 is CASSPPGPGQAFSGNTIYF. The CDR3 coding sequence is TGTGCCAGCTCACCACCGGGTCCGGGACAGGCCTTCTCTGGAAACACCATATATTTT.

The J gene is TRBJ2-5, the V gene TRBV3-1 (or the pseudogene TRBV3-2), with D perhaps matching TRBD1 or TRBD2 (5 bases each). Germline values: CDR1 LGHDT, CDR2 YNNKEL (reference sequence). This CDR3 is 12 amino acids long. Between the trimmed V and J ends, which lost 3 bases and 5 bases, there was a span of 7 bases. The CDR3 protein is CASSQGTETQYF. In DNA, the CDR3 is TGTGCCAGCAGCCAGGGGACCGAGACCCAGTACTTC.

V and J are TRBV15 and TRBJ2-5; D may be TRBD2 (5 bases). Looked up from germline, CDR1 is LNHNV and CDR2 is YYDKDF (reference sequence). This CDR3 is 13 amino acids long. V gave up 8 bases and J gave up 3 bases, with 13 bases separating them. In nucleotides, the CDR3 is TGTGCCACCGGTAGTACGGGGAAAGAGACCCAGTACTTC. This encodes CATGSTGKETQYF.

In nucleotides, the CDR3 is TGTGCCAGCAGCCAAGGGGATGCGTTCCGCGGCTACACCTTC. This translates into CASSQGDAFRGYTF. The chain is built from TRBV3-1 (or the pseudogene TRBV3-2) and TRBJ1-2; D is unclear. CDR1 and CDR2 from the germline V gene are LGHDT and YNNKEL (reference sequence). The CDR3 runs to 14 residues. Trimming removed 1 base from V and 8 bases from J, with 14 bases in between.

The V call is TRBV7-6, the J call TRBJ2-1; D perhaps matches TRBD1 (6 bases). In germline, CDR1 is SGHVS, CDR2 FNYEAQ. V shed 0 bases and J shed 0 bases, with 18 bases lying between them. CDR3 length: 19 residues. The CDR3 coding sequence is TGTGCCAGCAGCTTAGCCCAGGGTGCAGCGGACAGCTCCTACAATGAGCAGTTCTTC. Its translation is CASSLAQGAADSSYNEQFF.

V usage is TRBV5-6 and J usage is TRBJ1-1; 11 bases match TRBD1. Trimming took 4 bases from V and 12 from J; bases not matched to a gene: 11. The CDR3 runs to 14 residues. CDR1 and CDR2 from the germline V gene are SGHDT and YYEEEE. CDR3 nucleotides: TGTGCCAGCAGCCAGGGACAGGGGGTGTTGGTAACTTTCTTT. It encodes CASSQGQGVLVTFF.

The chain uses TRBV5-1 and TRBJ1-6, with D tentatively TRBD1 (6 bases). Looked up from germline, CDR1 is SGHRS and CDR2 is YFSETQ. The CDR3 loop spans 16 amino acids. V was pared by 4 bases and J by 7 bases, with 18 bases between. The CDR3 DNA follows: TGCGCCAGCAGCATGGGGGCACAGGGTGACAATTCACCCCTCCACTTT. Protein product: CASSMGAQGDNSPLHF.

This CDR3 is CAISESIRDSYNEQFF. CDR3 coding DNA: TGTGCCATCAGTGAGAGTATCCGGGACAGCTACAATGAGCAGTTCTTC. The V call is TRBV10-3, the J call TRBJ2-1; 7 bases are a match to TRBD1. CDR3 length equals 16 residues. Germline assignment: CDR1 ENHRY and CDR2 SYGVKD. With V trimmed by 2 bases and J by 3 bases, 7 bases remained unmatched.

This clone was found a few times. The rearrangement uses TRBV7-5 and TRBJ2-2; the D call TRBD2 from the table was never checked on the DNA. TRBV7-5 is deemed a pseudogene. The length of the CDR3 is 17 residues. Written as DNA, the CDR3 is TGTGCCAGAAGCCTCAGACACCGACTAGGAGGGACCGGGGAGCTGTTTTTT. This sequence encodes CARSLRHRLGGTGELFF.

V gene TRBV18 combines with J gene TRBJ2-2; D is ambiguous. CDR1 is KGHSH and CDR2 is LQKENI in the germline V gene. V dropped 3 bases and J dropped 0 bases, with 5 bases sitting between them. The CDR3 covers 14 residues. The CDR3 loop reads CASSPPSNTGELFF. The CDR3 DNA reads as TGTGCCAGCTCACCTCCGTCGAACACCGGGGAGCTGTTTTTT.

The rearrangement uses TRBV29-1 and TRBJ1-1; 8 positions match TRBD1. The CDR3 has 14 residues. Germline assignment: CDR1 SQVTM and CDR2 ANQGSEA. Trimming took 4 bases from V and 4 from J; bases not matched to a gene: 8. CDR3 coding DNA: TGCAGCGTTGTGGGACAGGCTAGGAGCACTGAAGCTTTCTTT. Amino acids: CSVVGQARSTEAFF.

The J gene is TRBJ2-4, the V gene TRBV7-9; D gene ambiguous. V dropped 4 bases and J dropped 0 bases, with 13 bases sitting between them. In germline, CDR1 is SEHNR, CDR2 FQNEAQ (reference sequence). The CDR3 is made up of 16 amino acids. The CDR3 nucleotides are TGTGCCAGCAGCTCTTTGGACGCCCTAGCCAAAAACATTCAGTACTTC. This encodes CASSSLDALAKNIQYF.

This sequence joins TRBV19 and TRBJ1-2; no clear D gene. Trimming pared 1 base from V and 1 base from J, leaving 7 bases between. This CDR3 contains 14 residues. Germline lookup yields CDR1 LNHDA and CDR2 SQIVND (reference sequence). Here the CDR3 reads CASSIGSYNYGYTF. CDR3 nucleotide sequence: TGTGCCAGTAGTATAGGTTCCTATAACTATGGCTACACCTTC.

The gene calls are TRBV5-1 and TRBJ2-3, with D unclear. V was trimmed by 0 bases and J by 2 bases, leaving 13 bases between them. The CDR3 contains 16 residues. Germline lookup yields CDR1 SGHRS and CDR2 YFSETQ. The CDR3 sequence: CASSLAPQRVTDTQYF. In DNA, the CDR3 is TGCGCCAGCAGCTTGGCGCCACAAAGGGTCACAGATACGCAGTATTTT.

The chain links TRBV6-5 to TRBJ2-5; the D gene is possibly TRBD2 (5 bases). V was cut by 6 bases and J by 5 bases, with 13 bases left in between. The germline V gene encodes CDR1 MNHEY and CDR2 SVGAGI. The CDR3 sequence is 13 residues long. The DNA of the CDR3 is TGTGCCAGCAGGAGGAGGACGGGGGAGACCCAGTACTTC. Translation gives CASRRRTGETQYF.

The genes are TRBV27 and TRBJ1-2; 11 bases map to TRBD1. V was clipped by 0 bases and J by 6 bases; unmatched bases: 12. The CDR3 is 18 amino acids. Germline values: CDR1 MNHEY, CDR2 SMNVEV (reference sequence). CDR3: CASSLSLRDRGFGDGYTF. The CDR3 region has the DNA TGTGCCAGCAGTTTATCCCTCCGGGACAGGGGGTTTGGGGATGGCTACACCTTC.

The chain links TRBV5-4 to TRBJ2-3; weak D call: TRBD2 (7 bases). Germline lookup yields CDR1 SGHNT and CDR2 YYREEE (reference sequence). The V and J ends lost 4 bases and 0 bases respectively, with 12 bases between them. The CDR3 length is 15 residues. The CDR3 spells CASSLGGASTDTQYF. DNA for the CDR3: TGTGCCAGCAGCCTGGGGGGGGCGAGCACAGATACGCAGTATTTT.

This chain connects TRBV5-4 to TRBJ1-1; 8 nucleotides agree with TRBD1. The germline V gene encodes CDR1 SGHNT and CDR2 YYREEE (reference sequence). The CDR3 spans 15 residues. J was trimmed by 6 bases and V by 0 bases; bases with no gene match: 7. This CDR3 is CASSLGTGKSSEAFF. The CDR3 coding sequence is TGTGCCAGCAGCTTGGGGACAGGGAAAAGTTCTGAAGCTTTCTTT.

This clone has just one count. CDR3 loop: CASSERTPYNEQFF. The CDR3 DNA reads TGCGCCAGCAGTGAGAGGACACCGTACAATGAGCAGTTCTTC. The chain links TRBV10-1 to TRBJ2-1, with D possibly being TRBD1 (5 bases). The germline gives CDR1 WNHNN, CDR2 SYGVQD (reference sequence). The CDR3 is made up of 14 amino acids. V lost 2 bases, J lost 4 bases, and 9 bases lay in between.

The chain uses TRBV28 and TRBJ2-5; the D gene is possibly TRBD2 (7 bases). The CDR3 loop spans 13 amino acids. Germline CDR1 and CDR2: MDHEN and SYDVKM. Trimming shortened V by 2 bases and J by 7 bases, and 11 bases separated the two germline ends. CDR3 in amino acids: CASSLAGEGTQYF. The CDR3 nucleotides are TGTGCCAGCAGTTTAGCAGGGGAGGGGACCCAGTACTTC.

The chain links TRBV2 to TRBJ1-1; D perhaps matches TRBD1 (5 bases). This CDR3 is built from 15 residues. Trimming left V 8 bases short and J 0 bases short, with 16 bases between. From germline, CDR1 is SNHLY and CDR2 FYNNEI. Written as DNA, the CDR3 is TGTGCCAGCGAATCGGAGGGGCAAATGAACACTGAAGCTTTCTTT. It is translated as CASESEGQMNTEAFF.